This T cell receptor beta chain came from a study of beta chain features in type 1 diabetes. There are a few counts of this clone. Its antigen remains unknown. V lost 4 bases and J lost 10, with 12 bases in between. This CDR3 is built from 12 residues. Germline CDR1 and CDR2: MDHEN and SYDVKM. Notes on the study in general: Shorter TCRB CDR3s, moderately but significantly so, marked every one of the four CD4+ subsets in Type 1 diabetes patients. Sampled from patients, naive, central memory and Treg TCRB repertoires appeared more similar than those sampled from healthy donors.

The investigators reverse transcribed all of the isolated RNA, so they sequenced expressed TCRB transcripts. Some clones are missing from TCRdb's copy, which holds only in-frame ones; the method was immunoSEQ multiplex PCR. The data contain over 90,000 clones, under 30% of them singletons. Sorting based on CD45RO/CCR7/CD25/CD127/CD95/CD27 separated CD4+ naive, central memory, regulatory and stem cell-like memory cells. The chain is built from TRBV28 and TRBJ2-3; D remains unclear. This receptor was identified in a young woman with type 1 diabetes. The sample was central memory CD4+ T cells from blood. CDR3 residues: CASSSDWSAQYF. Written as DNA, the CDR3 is TGTGCCAGCAGTTCAGACTGGTCGGCGCAGTATTTT.